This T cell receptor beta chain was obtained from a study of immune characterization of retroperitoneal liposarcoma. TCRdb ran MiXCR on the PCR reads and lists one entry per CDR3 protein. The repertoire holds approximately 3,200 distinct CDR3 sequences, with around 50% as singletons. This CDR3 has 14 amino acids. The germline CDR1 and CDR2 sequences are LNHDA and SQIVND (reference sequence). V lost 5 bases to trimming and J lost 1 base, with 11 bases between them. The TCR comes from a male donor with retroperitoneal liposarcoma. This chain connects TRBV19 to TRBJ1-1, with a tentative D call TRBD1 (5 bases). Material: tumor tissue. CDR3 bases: TGTGCCAGTAGTCCAGGGACGGCGAACACTGAAGCTTTCTTT. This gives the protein CASSPGTANTEAFF.